One T cell receptor beta chain is described in this entry. The record originates from a study of blood T cell repertoires in COVID-19. In the authors' workflow: Estimation of nucleated cell counts relied on the amplification of reference gene primers. Method: immunoSEQ multiplex PCR; TCRdb's copy keeps in-frame clones and lacks some. The V and J calls and the clone size are those of that table, but D and trimming were determined from the DNA. This sample yields around 300,000 clones, of which 87% are seen a single time; 1% belongs to the top ten. This TCR came from a man in his fifties or sixties with active or convalescent COVID-19. The sequenced sample was peripheral blood.

CDR3: CASSAGGGVGGNTEAFF. CDR3 bases: TGTGCCAGCAGCGCGGGAGGGGGGGTAGGAGGGAACACTGAAGCTTTCTTT. The chain couples TRBV7-8 to TRBJ1-1; D is possibly TRBD1 (6 bases). Germline CDR1 reads SGHVS; CDR2 reads FQNEAQ. The V gene lost 5 bases and the J gene lost 1 base, with 20 bases spanning the gap. The CDR3 consists of 17 residues. Based on the CDR3 plus reference TRBV7-8 and TRBJ1-1, the full variable domain is GAGVSQSPRYKVAKRGQDVALRCDPISGHVSLFWYQQALGQGPEFLTYFQNEAQLDKSGLPSDRFFAERPEGSVSTLKIQRTQQEDSAVYLCASSAGGGVGGNTEAFFGQGTRLTVV.